This record looks at one T cell receptor beta chain sequence and its context. In this sample, this clone turned up once. It lacks a known antigen. No much larger clonotype is one base removed from it; base qualities were not supplied. This specimen comes from a study of blood T cell repertoires in COVID-19 (dated by TCRdb to 2020 to 2021). With regard to the full study: Collaborator samples came from the United States, Italy and Spain and covered acute and convalescent phases of COVID-19. Subjects who had been exposed to COVID-19, were actively infected with it, or had recovered from it provided the deeply sampled blood TCRbeta repertoires that made up the dataset. A freely available public database, intended as a resource for researchers studying the immune response to SARS-CoV-2, is where the repertoires were released. Nearly every sample came with metadata listing a de-identified subject ID, COVID-19 status, age in years and sex. The material from the prospective study consisted of cDNA or gDNA derived from T cells, B-cell-depleted T cells, or PBMCs. HLA class I and class II types, where available, came from metadata supplied by the sample provider rather than from assay-based typing. Samples were obtained from the ongoing ImmuneRACE study (first 160 participants) and from approximately 1,200 subjects provided by 6 global collaborators. What the study reported, not specific to this receptor: The quantity of clinical and demographic metadata differed by source and by participant and was supplied without curation.

Whole blood was collected in K2EDTA tubes by collaborating institutions according to the institutions' own protocols. Collaborator samples were shipped for TCRbeta analysis as frozen whole blood, isolated PBMCs, or DNA extracted from either sample type. TCRbeta CDR3 regions were amplified from genomic DNA using the immunoSEQ Assay, a bias-controlled multiplex PCR. Per the authors' processing: Nucleated cell counts per sample were estimated from amplification of reference gene primers within the assay. To quantify the absolute abundance of each unique TCRbeta CDR3 rearrangement, sequence reads were collapsed and filtered. For each sample, productive Simpson clonality was calculated by taking the square root of Simpson's diversity index across productive rearrangements. The table was pulled from immuneACCESS by TCRdb, which kept in-frame rearrangements only. Such tables lose some clones; where checked, under half of the loss comes from unresolved V genes, and the rest has no known cause. The D gene and trimming were derived from the DNA, and the V and J assignments and clone size from that table. The sample table shows approximately 68,000 clones, and around 86% are seen once. Together, the top ten hold about 6.6% of the sample.

V is pared back by 6 bases and J by 7 bases, with 15 bases lying between the germline termini. The germline V gene gives CDR1 as SNHLY and CDR2 as FYNNEI. CDR3 length: 13 amino acids, cysteine to phenylalanine. The read is trimmed to its CDR3 DNA, 39 bases read in frame from base 1. This clonotype was sampled from a man aged 45-65 years with active COVID-19. The sequenced material came from peripheral blood. The V and J genes are TRBV2 and TRBJ1-2; the D gene lacks a confident call. The nucleotide sequence is given as TGTGCCAGCAGAGCGGACGAAATCGGTGGCTACACCTTC. The resulting protein is CASRADEIGGYTF.